This record covers a single TCR beta chain. Its antigen is not identified. Treatment specified: PENTA 11 planned treatment interruption arm or continuous ART arm. This CDR3 contains 14 residues. V lost 0 bases and J 4 bases, leaving 7 bases between the germline ends. The data originate from a study of HIV-infected children after antiretroviral therapy interruption. In the study overall: All children had CD4+ count above 500 and viral load below 50 copies/ml.

Unique molecular identifiers were included in an RNA-based 3' RACE TCR library. TCRdb processed the 3' RACE reads anew with MiXCR; each CDR3 protein has one entry. The table includes roughly 46,000 distinct CDR3 sequences, 3.5% to 5% detected once. Study outcomes and limitations: After treatment interruption started, naive CD4+ CDR3 overlap across time points dropped.

Sample: CD45RA+ CD4+ T cells from PBMCs, pooled from several time points, taken from a donor given antiretroviral therapy, either interrupted or continuous. Specified subset: naive CD4+ CD45RA+ CD45RO- T cells. V is TRBV23-1 and J is TRBJ1-5; no firm D call. TRBV23-1 is treated as an ORF (open reading frame) with a function not yet certain. The sequence came from a pool of human donors with HIV. The CDR3 bases are TGCGCCAGCAGTCAATCGGGTGAGAATCAGCCCCAGCATTTT. This gives the protein CASSQSGENQPQHF.